This T cell receptor beta chain was sequenced during a study of shared clonotypes between healthy human individuals. Sequencing used immunoSEQ multiplex PCR; TCRdb keeps in-frame clones, though not all of them. The sample yields approximately 1.5 million clones, 98% seen once. Trimming took 2 bases from V and 7 from J; bases not matched to a gene: 9. This CDR3 region has 14 residues. CDR1 is SGHRS and CDR2 is YFSETQ in the germline V gene. The sample comprised naive CD4+ T cells sorted from blood. Subset given: CD45RA+ positively selected. This clonotype originated in a man aged 25-45 years in good health. The J gene is TRBJ2-7, the V gene TRBV5-1; 7 positions match TRBD2. This CDR3 reads CASSFSSGTGEQYF. CDR3 in DNA: TGCGCCAGCAGCTTTAGCAGCGGGACGGGGGAGCAGTACTTC.